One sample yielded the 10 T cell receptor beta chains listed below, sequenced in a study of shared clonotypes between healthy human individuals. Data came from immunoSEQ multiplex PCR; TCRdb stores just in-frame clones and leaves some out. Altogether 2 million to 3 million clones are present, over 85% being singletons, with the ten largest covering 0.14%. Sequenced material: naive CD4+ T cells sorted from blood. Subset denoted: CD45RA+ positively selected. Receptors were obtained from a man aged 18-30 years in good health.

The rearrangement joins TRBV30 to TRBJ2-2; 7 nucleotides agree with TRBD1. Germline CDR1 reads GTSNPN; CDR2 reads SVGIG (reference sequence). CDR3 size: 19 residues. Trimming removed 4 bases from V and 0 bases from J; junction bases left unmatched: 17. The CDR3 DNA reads TGTGCCTGGAAAGGTCCCCACAGGGGCCTCATCGCGAACACCGGGGAGCTGTTTTTT. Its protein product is CAWKGPHRGLIANTGELFF.

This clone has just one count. CDR3 loop: CASSELAGAYEQYF. CDR3 nucleotide sequence: TGTGCCAGTAGCGAACTAGCGGGAGCCTACGAGCAGTACTTC. The chain is built from TRBV19 and TRBJ2-7; 11 bases fit TRBD2. V lost 6 bases and J lost 2; bases outside the gene matches: 3. This CDR3 is 14 amino acids long. CDR1 is LNHDA and CDR2 is SQIVND in the germline V gene (reference sequence).

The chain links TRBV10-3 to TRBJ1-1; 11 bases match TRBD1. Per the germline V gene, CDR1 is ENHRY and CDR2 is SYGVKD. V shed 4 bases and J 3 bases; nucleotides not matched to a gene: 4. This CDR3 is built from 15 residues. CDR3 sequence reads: CAISGGQGADTEAFF. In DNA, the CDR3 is TGTGCCATCAGTGGAGGACAGGGGGCGGACACTGAAGCTTTCTTT.

The CDR3 loop is CASSVTGAHNSPLHF. The CDR3 nucleotides are TGCGCCAGCAGCGTGACAGGGGCCCATAATTCACCCCTCCACTTT. The V and J genes are TRBV5-1 and TRBJ1-6; 8 bases fit TRBD1. With V trimmed by 4 bases and J by 5 bases, 5 bases remained unmatched. Germline V CDR1 and CDR2: SGHRS, YFSETQ. The CDR3 consists of 15 residues.

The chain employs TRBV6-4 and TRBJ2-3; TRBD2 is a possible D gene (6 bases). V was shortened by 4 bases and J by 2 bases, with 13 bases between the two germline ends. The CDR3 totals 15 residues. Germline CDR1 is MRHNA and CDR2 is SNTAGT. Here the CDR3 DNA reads TGTGCCAGCAGTGTTAGCGGTCTTCCCACAGATACGCAGTATTTT. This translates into CASSVSGLPTDTQYF.

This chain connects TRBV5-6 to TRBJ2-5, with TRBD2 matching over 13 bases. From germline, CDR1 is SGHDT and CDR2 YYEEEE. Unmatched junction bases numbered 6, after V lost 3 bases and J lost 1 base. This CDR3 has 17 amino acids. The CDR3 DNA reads TGTGCCAGCAGCTCCCTAGGGACTAGCGGGACCCAAGAGACCCAGTACTTC. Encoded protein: CASSSLGTSGTQETQYF.

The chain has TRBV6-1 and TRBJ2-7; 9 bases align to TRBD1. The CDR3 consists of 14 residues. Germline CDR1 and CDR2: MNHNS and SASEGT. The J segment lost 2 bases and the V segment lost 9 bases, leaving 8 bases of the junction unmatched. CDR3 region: CASHIDRGAYEQYF. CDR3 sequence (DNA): TGTGCCAGTCATATAGACAGGGGGGCCTACGAGCAGTACTTC.

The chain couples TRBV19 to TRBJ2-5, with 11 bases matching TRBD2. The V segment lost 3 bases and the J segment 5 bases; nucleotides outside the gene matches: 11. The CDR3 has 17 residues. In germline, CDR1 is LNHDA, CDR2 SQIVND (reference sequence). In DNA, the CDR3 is TGTGCCAGTAGTATCCAGCTAGCGGGAGGCGGCGGGGAGACCCAGTACTTC. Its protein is CASSIQLAGGGGETQYF.

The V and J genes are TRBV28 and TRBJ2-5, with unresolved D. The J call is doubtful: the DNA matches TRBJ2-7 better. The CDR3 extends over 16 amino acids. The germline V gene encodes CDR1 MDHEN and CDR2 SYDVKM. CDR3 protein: CASSPTLFRPSYEQYF. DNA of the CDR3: TGTGCCAGCAGTCCAACCCTCTTCCGCCCCTCCTACGAGCAGTACTTC.

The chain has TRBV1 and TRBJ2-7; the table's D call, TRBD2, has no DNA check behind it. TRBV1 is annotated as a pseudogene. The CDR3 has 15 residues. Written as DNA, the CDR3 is TGCACCAGCACCCGGGGGACTACCCGTTTCTACGAGCAGTACTTC. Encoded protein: CTSTRGTTRFYEQYF.